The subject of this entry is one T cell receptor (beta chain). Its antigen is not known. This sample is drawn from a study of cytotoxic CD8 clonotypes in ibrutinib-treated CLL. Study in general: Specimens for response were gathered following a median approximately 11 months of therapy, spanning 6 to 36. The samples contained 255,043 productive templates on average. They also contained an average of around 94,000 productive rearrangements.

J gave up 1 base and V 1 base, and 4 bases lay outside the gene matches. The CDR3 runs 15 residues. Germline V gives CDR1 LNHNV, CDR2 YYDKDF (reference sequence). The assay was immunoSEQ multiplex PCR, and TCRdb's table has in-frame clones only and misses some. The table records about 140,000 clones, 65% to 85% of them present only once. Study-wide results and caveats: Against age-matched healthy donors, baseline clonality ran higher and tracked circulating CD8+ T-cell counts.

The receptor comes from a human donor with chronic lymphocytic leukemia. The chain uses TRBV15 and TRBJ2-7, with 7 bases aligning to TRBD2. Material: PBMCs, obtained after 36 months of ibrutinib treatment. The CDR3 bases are TGTGCCACCAGCAGAGGTGGGGGGGTTTCCTACGAGCAGTACTTC. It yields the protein CATSRGGGVSYEQYF. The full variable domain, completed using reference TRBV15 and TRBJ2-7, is DAMVIQNPRYQVTQFGKPVTLSCSQTLNHNVMYWYQQKSSQAPKLLFHYYDKDFNNEADTPDNFQSRRPNTSFCFLDIRSPGLGDTAMYLCATSRGGGVSYEQYFGPGTRLTVT.